This T cell receptor (beta chain) was recovered during a study of technical replicates of blood from a few donors. This clone was recorded once. The data were produced by immunoSEQ multiplex PCR, yet TCRdb's version contains in-frame clones alone and is incomplete. This repertoire shows under 100,000 clones, 94% found once; its top ten account for approximately 0.25%. The sequenced sample consisted of T cells isolated from PBMCs. The origin of this receptor is a human donor in good health.

The CDR3 is CASSLPNRDSYEQYF. CDR3 nucleotides: TGTGCCAGCAGCTTGCCGAATAGGGACAGCTACGAGCAGTACTTC. The chain recombines TRBV5-4 with TRBJ2-7; TRBD1 matches 7 bases. Looked up from germline, CDR1 is SGHNT and CDR2 is YYREEE (reference sequence). V gave up 1 base and J gave up 3 bases; unmatched junction bases: 7. The CDR3 has 15 residues.